These T cell receptor beta chains were read from a single sample in a study of human T cells and chemical hapten exposure. TCRdb itself ran the RACE reads through MiXCR, one entry per CDR3 protein. The table shows 180,000 or so distinct CDR3 sequences, with roughly 14% occurring only once. The specimen comprised whole blood, sampled in connection with sensitization to the hapten diphenylcyclopropenone (DPC). These receptors were taken from a woman aged 25-40 years with alopecia areata. Some clones in this sample may be carry-over from other donors' samples. Both conserved end residues are part of each CDR3. A D gene is named only where the DNA matches it firmly. A row's size may be missing; if present it is once, few, many or a size class.

abundance: many
d_gene: -
v_gene: TRBV20-1
j_gene: TRBJ1-2
CDR3nt: TGCAGTGCAAGGACTGAGTCGGGCTATGGCTACACCTTC
CDR3aa: CSARTESGYGYTF

abundance: few
d_gene: TRBD1
v_gene: TRBV18
j_gene: TRBJ2-7
CDR3nt: TGTGCCAGCTCACCACTCGGACAGGGGGACTACGAGCAGTGCTTC
CDR3aa: CASSPLGQGDYEQCF

abundance: few
d_gene: -
v_gene: TRBV29-1
j_gene: TRBJ2-5
CDR3nt: TGCAGCGTTCGGCTTCAAGAGACCCAGTACTTC
CDR3aa: CSVRLQETQYF

abundance: -
d_gene: TRBD1
v_gene: TRBV11-2
j_gene: TRBJ2-1
CDR3nt: TGTGCCAGCAGCTCCCGGACAGGGGGCAACAATGAGCAGTTCTTC
CDR3aa: CASSSRTGGNNEQFF

abundance: few
d_gene: -
v_gene: TRBV29-1
j_gene: TRBJ2-7
CDR3nt: TGCAGCGTGGCAAAAACGACAGAAGGCGAGCAGTACTTC
CDR3aa: CSVAKTTEGEQYF

abundance: few
d_gene: -
v_gene: TRBV18
j_gene: TRBJ1-1
CDR3nt: TGTGCCAGCTCACTCGGACACATGAACACTGAAGCTTTCTTT
CDR3aa: CASSLGHMNTEAFF

abundance: many
d_gene: -
v_gene: TRBV7-3
j_gene: TRBJ2-4
CDR3nt: TGTGCCAGCAGCTTAACTTTTTCGGCCTCTCAGTACTTC
CDR3aa: CASSLTFSASQYF

abundance: many
d_gene: -
v_gene: TRBV12-3/TRBV12-4
j_gene: TRBJ2-3
CDR3nt: TGTGCCAGCAGTTTTTGGGGGGGCCCCACAGATACGCAGTATTTT
CDR3aa: CASSFWGGPTDTQYF

abundance: few
d_gene: -
v_gene: TRBV4-3
j_gene: TRBJ2-3
CDR3nt: TGCGCCAGCAGCCAAGATCCCGTAGCGGCACGCACAGATACGCAGTATTTT
CDR3aa: CASSQDPVAARTDTQYF

abundance: -
d_gene: TRBD1
v_gene: TRBV12-5
j_gene: TRBJ1-2
CDR3nt: TGTGCTAGTGGAACAGGGGGCTTAGGCTATGGCTACACCTTC
CDR3aa: CASGTGGLGYGYTF

abundance: -
d_gene: -
v_gene: TRBV20-1
j_gene: TRBJ1-3
CDR3nt: TGCAGTGCTAGAGACACGTGGGCTGAAAACACCATATATTTT
CDR3aa: CSARDTWAENTIYF

abundance: -
d_gene: -
v_gene: TRBV11-2
j_gene: TRBJ1-4
CDR3nt: TGTGCCAGCAGCCCCCCGCAAGCTTCAACTAATGAAAAACTGTTTTTT
CDR3aa: CASSPPQASTNEKLFF

abundance: -
d_gene: TRBD1
v_gene: TRBV4-3
j_gene: TRBJ2-5
CDR3nt: TGCGCCAGCAGCCAAGTCGTCGGACAGGGGAAGACCCAGTACTTC
CDR3aa: CASSQVVGQGKTQYF

abundance: many
d_gene: -
v_gene: TRBV12-3/TRBV12-4
j_gene: TRBJ1-4
CDR3nt: TGTGCCAGCAGGCTCAGAGCAACTAATGAAAAACTGTTTTTT
CDR3aa: CASRLRATNEKLFF

abundance: -
d_gene: -
v_gene: TRBV20-1
j_gene: TRBJ1-5
CDR3nt: TGCAGTGCTAGAGATCGGTCCACAGGAGGGCGGCCCCAGCATTTT
CDR3aa: CSARDRSTGGRPQHF

abundance: few
d_gene: -
v_gene: TRBV6-1
j_gene: TRBJ2-1
CDR3nt: TGTGCCAGCAGTGAATATGGGAATGAGCAGTTCTTC
CDR3aa: CASSEYGNEQFF

abundance: few
d_gene: -
v_gene: TRBV28
j_gene: TRBJ2-7
CDR3nt: TGTGCCAGCAGTCCTGGACTAAACGAGCAGTACTTC
CDR3aa: CASSPGLNEQYF

abundance: few
d_gene: TRBD1
v_gene: TRBV11-3
j_gene: TRBJ2-7
CDR3nt: TGTGCCAGCAGCCAAGAGTGGGGGACAGGGGGCCACGAGCAGTACTTC
CDR3aa: CASSQEWGTGGHEQYF

abundance: few
d_gene: -
v_gene: TRBV28
j_gene: TRBJ2-7
CDR3nt: TGTGCCAGCAGTTTTGGGATCCCCGGCGCCTACGAGCAGTACTTC
CDR3aa: CASSFGIPGAYEQYF

abundance: many
d_gene: -
v_gene: TRBV10-2
j_gene: TRBJ2-1
CDR3nt: TGCGCCAGCAGCTCGGGTTTTAATGAGCAGTTCTTC
CDR3aa: CASSSGFNEQFF

abundance: few
d_gene: -
v_gene: TRBV4-3
j_gene: TRBJ1-2
CDR3nt: TGCGCCAGCAGCCAAGGCCAGGGCGAGGAAGGCTACACCTTC
CDR3aa: CASSQGQGEEGYTF

abundance: -
d_gene: -
v_gene: TRBV7-9
j_gene: TRBJ1-5
CDR3nt: TGTGCCAGCAGCTACACGTCTAGCAATCAGCCCCAGCATTTT
CDR3aa: CASSYTSSNQPQHF

abundance: many
d_gene: -
v_gene: TRBV29-1
j_gene: TRBJ1-2
CDR3nt: TGCAGCGTTGCCAGGGCCAACTATGGCTACACCTTC
CDR3aa: CSVARANYGYTF

abundance: few
d_gene: -
v_gene: TRBV5-1
j_gene: TRBJ2-7
CDR3nt: TGCGCCAGCAGCTTGGAGGGGGGACCCTACGAGCAGTACTTC
CDR3aa: CASSLEGGPYEQYF

abundance: -
d_gene: -
v_gene: TRBV27
j_gene: TRBJ2-2
CDR3nt: TGTGCCAGCAGTTTAGGCTGGCAAAACACCGGGGAGCTGTTTTTT
CDR3aa: CASSLGWQNTGELFF

abundance: -
d_gene: TRBD2
v_gene: TRBV4-2
j_gene: TRBJ2-1
CDR3nt: TGTGCCAGCAGCCAAGAAGCGGGGGCATACAATGAGCAGTTCTTC
CDR3aa: CASSQEAGAYNEQFF

abundance: many
d_gene: -
v_gene: TRBV19
j_gene: TRBJ1-4
CDR3nt: TGTGCCAGTAGTATACGCTACGGGGGTCTGGACGAAAAACTGTTTTTT
CDR3aa: CASSIRYGGLDEKLFF

abundance: -
d_gene: -
v_gene: TRBV4-1
j_gene: TRBJ2-7
CDR3nt: TGCGCCAGCAGCCAAGTTCCGGGGACCCCATACGAGCAGTACTTC
CDR3aa: CASSQVPGTPYEQYF

abundance: -
d_gene: -
v_gene: TRBV29-1
j_gene: TRBJ2-7
CDR3nt: TGCAGCGTTGCCCTAAGCTCCTACGAGCAGTACTTC
CDR3aa: CSVALSSYEQYF

abundance: -
d_gene: -
v_gene: TRBV7-2
j_gene: TRBJ2-7
CDR3nt: TGTGCCAGCAGCCGACCCCCGAGGGACGCTACCTACGAGCAGTACTTC
CDR3aa: CASSRPPRDATYEQYF

abundance: few
d_gene: -
v_gene: TRBV7-8
j_gene: TRBJ2-3
CDR3nt: TGTGCCAGCAGCAAAGGGCCCAGGTCTTTCACAGATACGCAGTATTTT
CDR3aa: CASSKGPRSFTDTQYF

abundance: few
d_gene: TRBD1
v_gene: TRBV9
j_gene: TRBJ1-5
CDR3nt: TGTGCCAGCAGTTCCAGGGGGGCGGATCAGCCCCAGCATTTT
CDR3aa: CASSSRGADQPQHF

abundance: few
d_gene: -
v_gene: TRBV6-2/TRBV6-3
j_gene: TRBJ2-5
CDR3nt: TGTGCCAGCAGAGGGGGACTCGAGGAGACCCAGTACTTC
CDR3aa: CASRGGLEETQYF

abundance: -
d_gene: -
v_gene: TRBV5-1
j_gene: TRBJ2-3
CDR3nt: TGCGCCAGCAGCACCACCCCTACCGGGACCACAGATACGCAGTATTTT
CDR3aa: CASSTTPTGTTDTQYF

abundance: few
d_gene: -
v_gene: TRBV18
j_gene: TRBJ2-1
CDR3nt: TGTGCCAGCTCACCACCTTCGCGGGGCACCTACAATGAGCAGTTCTTC
CDR3aa: CASSPPSRGTYNEQFF

abundance: few
d_gene: TRBD2
v_gene: TRBV4-1
j_gene: TRBJ2-1
CDR3nt: TGCGCCAGCAGCCAAGATAGGGAGACTAGCGGGAGGTACAATGAGCAGTTCTTC
CDR3aa: CASSQDRETSGRYNEQFF

abundance: few
d_gene: -
v_gene: TRBV20-1
j_gene: TRBJ1-5
CDR3nt: TGCAGTGCTGAACAGGGAAATCAGCCCCAGCATTTT
CDR3aa: CSAEQGNQPQHF

abundance: -
d_gene: TRBD1
v_gene: TRBV7-6
j_gene: TRBJ2-2
CDR3nt: TGTGCCAGCAGCCCCGACAGGGGGGGGACCGGGGAGCTGTTTTTT
CDR3aa: CASSPDRGGTGELFF

abundance: -
d_gene: -
v_gene: TRBV9
j_gene: TRBJ2-5
CDR3nt: TGTGCCAGCAGCGTAGCTGGCAATTCTGAGACCCAGTACTTC
CDR3aa: CASSVAGNSETQYF

abundance: -
d_gene: TRBD2
v_gene: TRBV11-2
j_gene: TRBJ2-7
CDR3nt: TGTGCCAGCACCCTCGGGACTAGGACAGAGCAGTACTTC
CDR3aa: CASTLGTRTEQYF

abundance: few
d_gene: TRBD2
v_gene: TRBV2
j_gene: TRBJ2-7
CDR3nt: TGTGCCAGCAGCGGTAGCGGGGGGGAGCAGTACTTC
CDR3aa: CASSGSGGEQYF

abundance: few
d_gene: TRBD1
v_gene: TRBV6-2/TRBV6-3
j_gene: TRBJ2-5
CDR3nt: TGTGCCAGCAGTCCGGACAGGGCCCCCCAAGAGACCCAGTACTTC
CDR3aa: CASSPDRAPQETQYF

abundance: few
d_gene: -
v_gene: TRBV28
j_gene: TRBJ2-1
CDR3nt: TGTGCCAGCAGCCACAACCGCGAGGGGTGGCGGAGCTCCTACAATGAGCAGTTCTTC
CDR3aa: CASSHNREGWRSSYNEQFF

abundance: -
d_gene: -
v_gene: TRBV2
j_gene: TRBJ1-5
CDR3nt: TGTGCCAGCAGCAGATCCAGGGTGGGGGTCAATCAGCCCCAGCATTTT
CDR3aa: CASSRSRVGVNQPQHF

abundance: -
d_gene: -
v_gene: TRBV10-1
j_gene: TRBJ1-4
CDR3nt: TGCGCCAGCAGTGAGCGGCATAATGAAAAACTGTTTTTT
CDR3aa: CASSERHNEKLFF

abundance: -
d_gene: -
v_gene: TRBV28
j_gene: TRBJ1-5
CDR3nt: TGTGCCAGCAGTACAACCGGCAGGGGTCAGCCCCAGCATTTT
CDR3aa: CASSTTGRGQPQHF

abundance: once
d_gene: -
v_gene: TRBV9
j_gene: TRBJ2-3
CDR3nt: TGTGCCAGCAGCGGGAAATGGGGCACAGATACGCAGTATTTT
CDR3aa: CASSGKWGTDTQYF

abundance: -
d_gene: -
v_gene: TRBV6-5
j_gene: TRBJ2-3
CDR3nt: TGTGCCAGCAGTTACAGCCGACAGACAGATACGCAGTATTTT
CDR3aa: CASSYSRQTDTQYF

abundance: many
d_gene: -
v_gene: TRBV6-5
j_gene: TRBJ1-4
CDR3nt: TGTGCCAGCAGTTACACGTGGGGCTTAGCAACTAATGAAAAACTGTTTTTT
CDR3aa: CASSYTWGLATNEKLFF

abundance: many
d_gene: TRBD1
v_gene: TRBV29-1
j_gene: TRBJ2-7
CDR3nt: TGCAGCGTTGAAATCTCGGGGAGACAGGGGGCGGGCAAGCAGTACTTC
CDR3aa: CSVEISGRQGAGKQYF

abundance: few
d_gene: -
v_gene: TRBV14
j_gene: TRBJ1-1
CDR3nt: TGTGCCAGCAGCCCAACAGGAGCCACTGAAGCTTTCTTT
CDR3aa: CASSPTGATEAFF

abundance: -
d_gene: -
v_gene: TRBV29-1
j_gene: TRBJ1-1
CDR3nt: TGCAGCGTTCAGCGTAGGGCGAACACTGAAGCTTTCTTT
CDR3aa: CSVQRRANTEAFF

abundance: -
d_gene: -
v_gene: TRBV3-1
j_gene: TRBJ1-1
CDR3nt: TGTGCCAGCAGCCAAGGGCTCTTGGGAGCTTTCTTT
CDR3aa: CASSQGLLGAFF

abundance: few
d_gene: -
v_gene: TRBV21-1
j_gene: TRBJ1-1
CDR3nt: TGTGCCAGCACCGGGGAGACGACTAAGAGCACTGAAGCTTTCTTT
CDR3aa: CASTGETTKSTEAFF